These T cell receptor beta chains were read from a single sample in a study of cytomegalovirus exposure and HLA in healthy donors. Only in-frame clones appear in the TCRdb table, and some are missing; sequencing was by immunoSEQ multiplex PCR. The data show almost 70,000 clones, over 90% seen once. Sequenced sample: PBMCs. The receptors stem from a woman under 30 in good health and CMV-seropositive. The CDR3 runs from the conserved cysteine through the conserved F or W. Fields, in order: V gene, clone size, D gene, J gene, CDR3 DNA, CDR3 protein. D genes are given only for firm matches. Rows give clone size only sometimes, using once, few, many, or a class for an expanded clone.

>TRBV18|NA|TRBD2|TRBJ2-3
TGTGCCAGCTCACCGAGACTAGCGGGAGATCAAGATACGCAGTATTTT
CASSPRLAGDQDTQYF
>TRBV19|NA|NA|TRBJ2-1
TGTGCCAGTAGTATAGCGCCGGTTACCTACAATGAGCAGTTCTTC
CASSIAPVTYNEQFF
>TRBV4-2|NA|NA|TRBJ1-1
TGTGCCAGCAGCCAAGTAGCGGAGGGGGGGACTGAAGCTTTCTTT
CASSQVAEGGTEAFF
>TRBV5-1|NA|TRBD1|TRBJ1-4
TGCGCCAGCAGCTCGACAGGGCTCAATGAAAAACTGTTTTTT
CASSSTGLNEKLFF
>TRBV11-3|NA|TRBD1|TRBJ1-1
TGTGCCAGCAGCCGAACTCTCGACAGGGGCCCTGAAGCTTTCTTT
CASSRTLDRGPEAFF
>TRBV7-9|NA|NA|TRBJ1-1
TGTGCCAGCATCAGTGGGCCTGCCACTGAAGCTTTCTTT
CASISGPATEAFF
>TRBV5-1|NA|NA|TRBJ1-2
TGCGCCAGCAGCGAGGGTAGGCGTCGTGGCTACACCTTC
CASSEGRRRGYTF
>TRBV6-6|NA|NA|TRBJ2-7
TGTGCCAGCAGTAGGGCCCAACAGGGTTTCGCCTACGAGCAGTACTTC
CASSRAQQGFAYEQYF
>TRBV6-5|few|TRBD2|TRBJ2-7
TGTGCCAGCAGTTACTCCAATGGACTAGCTACCCACGAGCAGTACTTC
CASSYSNGLATHEQYF
>TRBV7-2|NA|NA|TRBJ2-3
TGTGCCAGCAAGGGCGGGGATACGCAGTATTTT
CASKGGDTQYF
>TRBV7-2|NA|NA|TRBJ2-7
TGTGCCAGCAGCTCCCTCGGGACACCGACCTATGAGCAGTACTTC
CASSSLGTPTYEQYF
>TRBV11-3|NA|NA|TRBJ2-5
TGTGCCAGCAGCTCGGACTCTGGGGATCTCCCTTTCCAAGAGACCCAGTACTTC
CASSSDSGDLPFQETQYF
>TRBV4-1|NA|TRBD1|TRBJ1-1
TGCGCCAGCAGCCGCAAAGGACAGGGGTTATTGAACACTGAAGCTTTCTTT
CASSRKGQGLLNTEAFF
>TRBV2|NA|NA|TRBJ2-2
TGTGCCAGCAGTGAACTAAGGGGTACCGGGGAGCTGTTTTTT
CASSELRGTGELFF
>TRBV4-2|NA|NA|TRBJ2-3
TGTGCCAGCAGCCAAGAAGGGGGCGGGAGGCGCACTTTGGCCACAGATACGCAGTATTTT
CASSQEGGGRRTLATDTQYF
>TRBV14|NA|NA|TRBJ2-1
TGTGCCAGCAGCCAAGTTATTTCCTTGGGCGACAGGGACTCGTGGTACTGGGAGTTCTTC
CASSQVISLGDRDSWYWEFF
>TRBV15|few|NA|TRBJ1-1
TGTGCCACCCAGGTGGGCACTGAAGCTTTCTTT
CATQVGTEAFF